This T cell receptor (beta chain) emerged from a study of blood T cell repertoires in COVID-19. The wider study: Donors in the United States, Italy and Spain gave samples during acute or convalescent COVID-19.

Germline V lookup: CDR1 MNHEY, CDR2 SVGAGI. This CDR3 spans 14 amino acids. Between the trimmed V and J ends, which lost 2 bases and 4 bases, there was a span of 10 bases. Only in-frame clones appear in the TCRdb table, and some are missing; sequencing was by immunoSEQ multiplex PCR. The table includes about 230,000 clones, about nine tenths detected once. The source material was peripheral blood. This clonotype was sampled from a woman between 55 and 75 years old with acute or convalescent COVID-19. The chain couples TRBV6-5 to TRBJ2-3; the D is unclear. In nucleotides, the CDR3 is TGTGCCAGCAGTTACCAGGTCGCCGCAGATACGCAGTATTTT. Protein: CASSYQVAADTQYF.